Below, one T cell receptor (beta chain) is given with its context. Germline V CDR1 and CDR2: MGHRA, YSYEKL. Unmatched junction bases numbered 6, after V lost 8 bases and J lost 2 bases. The CDR3 consists of 15 residues. The data are from a study of blood T cell repertoires in COVID-19. On the study more broadly: T cells, B-cell-depleted T cells, or PBMCs provided the cDNA or gDNA that served as material.

Produced via immunoSEQ multiplex PCR; TCRdb's table is partial and in-frame only. The sample carries around 100,000 clones, 88% recorded once. This sequence joins TRBV4-1 and TRBJ2-2; 9 nucleotides line up with TRBD2. This TCR came from a woman in her sixties or seventies with acute or convalescent COVID-19. Sequenced material: peripheral blood. CDR3 DNA: TGCGCCAGCTCCCCGGGACTAGCCAACACCGGGGAGCTGTTTTTT. This codes for CASSPGLANTGELFF.